These 4 T cell receptor beta chains were sequenced from one sample in a study of blood T cell repertoires in COVID-19. Profiled with immunoSEQ multiplex PCR; TCRdb holds only in-frame clones, not every one. The sample has 150,000 or so clones, 75% to 85% seen once. The material sequenced was peripheral blood. All receptors come from a woman aged 45-60 years with acute or convalescent COVID-19.

The chain employs TRBV7-2 and TRBJ2-1; D not resolved. V was clipped by 5 bases and J by 5 bases, with 13 bases between them. Germline V CDR1 and CDR2: SGHTA, FQGNSA. This CDR3 region has 14 residues. This chain's CDR3 is CASSPHSDNNEQFF. The CDR3 bases are TGTGCCAGCAGCCCCCACTCCGACAACAATGAGCAGTTCTTC.

This chain connects TRBV12-3 or TRBV12-4 to TRBJ1-1; D call uncertain. The CDR3 consists of 13 residues. V lost 1 base and J 3 bases, leaving 6 bases between the germline ends. The CDR3 loop reads CASSLGQDTEAFF. The CDR3 nucleotides are TGTGCCAGCAGTTTAGGGCAGGACACTGAAGCTTTCTTT.

This clone came up a few times. This sequence joins TRBV4-3 and TRBJ1-5, with 10 bases that match TRBD1. V trimming: 4 bases; J trimming: 4 bases; junction bases outside the gene matches: 4. The CDR3 sequence is 15 residues long. CDR1 is LGHNA, CDR2 YSLEER, per germline. The CDR3 region has the DNA TGCGCCAGCAGCCCTCGGACAGGGGGGAATCAGCCCCAGCATTTT. It specifies CASSPRTGGNQPQHF.

The chain employs TRBV28 and TRBJ2-6; 7 bases map to TRBD1. Germline V CDR1 and CDR2: MDHEN, SYDVKM. With 9 bases clipped from V and 4 bases from J, the junction kept 6 bases outside the gene matches. The CDR3 runs 14 residues. The CDR3 here is CASNRGSGANVLTF. DNA of the CDR3: TGTGCCAGTAACAGGGGATCAGGGGCCAACGTCCTGACTTTC.